Shown below are 19 T cell receptor beta chains from a single sample sequenced in a study of cytomegalovirus exposure and HLA in healthy donors. PCR employed 60 Vbeta and 13 Jbeta primers. Only in-frame clones appear in the TCRdb table, and some are missing; sequencing was by immunoSEQ multiplex PCR. This table holds 80,000 to 95,000 clones, approximately 79% found once. The sample comprised PBMCs. The receptors were gathered from a female donor in good health and CMV-seronegative.

A single count supports this clone. V gene TRBV7-2 combines with J gene TRBJ1-2, with 10 bases lining up with TRBD1. There are 14 residues in the CDR3. V lost 1 base and J lost 8; bases outside the gene matches: 4. Per the germline V gene, CDR1 is SGHTA and CDR2 is FQGNSA. DNA for the CDR3: TGTGCCAGCAGCTTAGGCGGGGACAGGGGAGGCTACACCTTC. Its translation is CASSLGGDRGGYTF.

This chain links TRBV2 with TRBJ1-1; 8 positions match TRBD1. This CDR3 region has 16 residues. The germline gives CDR1 SNHLY, CDR2 FYNNEI. Losses at the gene ends were 2 bases for V and 5 bases for J; bases not matched to a gene: 10. In nucleotides, the CDR3 is TGTGCCAGCAGTGAACGAATGGGGACAGGTGGAACTGAAGCTTTCTTT. It is translated as CASSERMGTGGTEAFF.

This clone was seen only once. Additional DNA sequences in this sample encode the identical CDR3. The rearrangement uses TRBV29-1 and TRBJ2-2; D might be TRBD2 (6 bases). Germline V lookup: CDR1 SQVTM, CDR2 ANQGSEA. V shed 6 bases and J shed 7 bases, with 12 bases lying between them. CDR3 length equals 12 residues. The CDR3 region has the DNA TGCAGCGTCCGCGGGAAAGGCGGGGAGCTGTTTTTT. This gives the protein CSVRGKGGELFF.

The chain joins TRBV4-1 to TRBJ2-3, with 7 bases aligning to TRBD2. The CDR3 runs 15 residues. The V segment lost 1 base and the J segment 5 bases; nucleotides outside the gene matches: 6. The germline V gene encodes CDR1 MGHRA and CDR2 YSYEKL. CDR3 sequence reads: CASSQAAGVEDTQYF. CDR3 in DNA: TGCGCCAGCAGCCAAGCCGCGGGAGTTGAAGATACGCAGTATTTT.

V gene TRBV27 combines with J gene TRBJ1-1; TRBD1 might be the D (5 bases). The CDR3 is 15 amino acids. Germline CDR1 and CDR2: MNHEY and SMNVEV (reference sequence). The V and J ends lost 3 bases and 4 bases respectively, with 15 bases between them. The CDR3 bases are TGTGCCAGCAGTTTCGACGGGACGGGGGGCACTGAAGCTTTCTTT. It translates to CASSFDGTGGTEAFF.

This rearrangement joins TRBV5-1 to TRBJ2-5, with 16 nucleotides matching TRBD2. This CDR3 spans 17 amino acids. Germline CDR1 SGHRS, CDR2 YFSETQ. J gave up 9 bases and V 5 bases, and 13 bases lay outside the gene matches. The CDR3 region is CASRFASGTSGGGPQYF. The CDR3 region has the DNA TGCGCCAGCAGGTTCGCCTCCGGGACTAGCGGGGGGGGGCCCCAGTACTTC. Full variable domain (outside the CDR3, taken from reference TRBV5-1 and TRBJ2-5): KAGVTQTPRYLIKTRGQQVTLSCSPISGHRSVSWYQQTPGQGLQFLFEYFSETQRNKGNFPGRFSGRQFSNSRSEMNVSTLELGDSALYLCASRFASGTSGGGPQYFGPGTRLLVL.

This chain links TRBV5-1 with TRBJ2-1; 11 bases align to TRBD2. Losses at the gene ends were 4 bases for V and 0 bases for J; bases not matched to a gene: 18. CDR1 and CDR2 from the germline V gene are SGHRS and YFSETQ. The CDR3 has 21 residues. The DNA for the CDR3 is TGCGCCAGCAGCAGGATTCTAGCGGGGGGCACCAATAACCTCTCCTACAATGAGCAGTTCTTC. This translates into CASSRILAGGTNNLSYNEQFF.

The genes are TRBV7-9 and TRBJ1-4; D uncertain. This CDR3 contains 15 residues. Germline assignment: CDR1 SEHNR and CDR2 FQNEAQ (reference sequence). Trimming pared 4 bases from V and 7 bases from J, leaving 16 bases between. The CDR3 sequence: CASSYLTALGEKLFF. Here the CDR3 DNA reads TGTGCCAGCAGCTACTTGACGGCTCTAGGTGAAAAACTGTTTTTT.

The CDR3 reads CASSPDLISYNEQFF. CDR3 sequence (DNA): TGTGCCAGCAGTCCCGACTTGATCTCCTACAATGAGCAGTTCTTC. This sequence joins TRBV27 and TRBJ2-1, with no clear D. The CDR3 contains 15 residues. V shed 5 bases and J shed 0 bases, with 11 bases lying between them. Looked up from germline, CDR1 is MNHEY and CDR2 is SMNVEV (reference sequence).

This clone was seen only once. The V gene is TRBV4-1, the J gene TRBJ2-1, with 10 bases lining up with TRBD2. Germline assignment: CDR1 MGHRA and CDR2 YSYEKL. CDR3 size: 18 residues. After removal of 1 base from V and 2 bases from J, the junction contained 8 bases not matched to a gene. The DNA for the CDR3 is TGCGCCAGCAGCCAAGGGAGACGGACTAGCGGCACCTACAATGAGCAGTTCTTC. Translation gives CASSQGRRTSGTYNEQFF.

The V and J genes are TRBV19 and TRBJ2-7; TRBD1 matches 8 bases. Trimming at V came to 10 bases and at J to 3 bases, leaving 11 bases not matched to a gene. The CDR3 contains 14 residues. From germline, CDR1 is LNHDA and CDR2 SQIVND (reference sequence). CDR3 in amino acids: CATKVMDRDYEQYF. The DNA for the CDR3 is TGTGCCACCAAAGTTATGGACAGGGACTACGAGCAGTACTTC.

The genes are TRBV5-3 and TRBJ2-3, with 14 bases lining up with TRBD2. TRBV5-3 is known as an ORF, though its function is uncertain. With 4 bases clipped from V and 4 bases from J, the junction kept 2 bases outside the gene matches. This CDR3 comprises 15 residues. The CDR3 region has the DNA TGTGCCAGAAGCCGGGGACTAGCGGGGGCAGATACGCAGTATTTT. Its protein is CARSRGLAGADTQYF.

V is TRBV7-3 and J is TRBJ2-7; TRBD2 might be the D (7 bases). Trimming took off 1 base at V and 5 bases at J, with 15 bases between the two ends. The length of the CDR3 is 15 residues. From germline, CDR1 is SGHTA and CDR2 FQGTGA. The chain's CDR3 is CASSLRGGFDDEQYF. Written as DNA, the CDR3 is TGTGCCAGCAGCTTAAGGGGGGGCTTTGACGACGAGCAGTACTTC. The whole variable domain, filled in from reference TRBV7-3 and TRBJ2-7, reads GAGVSQTPSNKVTEKGKYVELRCDPISGHTALYWYRQSLGQGPEFLIYFQGTGAADDSGLPNDRFFAVRPEGSVSTLKIQRTERGDSAVYLCASSLRGGFDDEQYFGPGTRLTVT.

The chain uses TRBV28 and TRBJ2-2; 7 bases map to TRBD1. With 6 bases clipped from V and 2 bases from J, the junction kept 6 bases outside the gene matches. Germline-derived CDR1 and CDR2 are MDHEN and SYDVKM. The CDR3 covers 15 residues. CDR3: CASRLGTDNTGELFF. Here the CDR3 DNA reads TGTGCCAGCAGACTCGGGACAGACAACACCGGGGAGCTGTTTTTT.

The chain is built from TRBV6-1 and TRBJ1-6; D is unresolved. The CDR3 covers 15 residues. V was clipped by 2 bases and J by 6 bases, with 11 bases between them. CDR1 and CDR2 (germline): MNHNS, SASEGT. The CDR3 loop reads CASSERWPSNSPLHF. DNA for the CDR3: TGTGCCAGCAGTGAACGATGGCCCAGTAATTCACCCCTCCACTTT.

This chain links TRBV6-6 with TRBJ2-7, with 7 bases matching TRBD1. In germline, CDR1 is MNHNY, CDR2 SVGAGI (reference sequence). Unmatched junction bases numbered 1, after V lost 4 bases and J lost 4 bases. The CDR3 spans 12 residues. CDR3 nucleotide sequence: TGTGCCAGCAGTTTGGACAGGTACGAGCAGTACTTC. Translation gives CASSLDRYEQYF.

The rearrangement links TRBV10-3 to TRBJ2-7; TRBD2 aligns across 11 bases. The CDR3 sequence is 15 residues long. Germline trimming cut 6 bases from V and 5 bases from J; bases unmatched to any gene: 9. The germline V gene has CDR1 ENHRY and CDR2 SYGVKD. CDR3 sequence reads: CAIRSTTSGNHEQYF. CDR3 in DNA: TGTGCCATCAGGTCGACGACTAGCGGGAACCACGAGCAGTACTTC.

The chain joins TRBV11-2 to TRBJ2-3; D possibly corresponds to TRBD2 (5 bases). The CDR3 is 18 amino acids. Trimming removed 1 base at V and 0 bases at J, with 17 bases between. The V gene's germline CDR1 is SGHAT and CDR2 FQNNGV. CDR3 nucleotide sequence: TGTGCCAGCAGCTTAGGGTACTTGGCGGGCTCTAGCACAGATACGCAGTATTTT. Translation: CASSLGYLAGSSTDTQYF.

The table lists this clone with a few counts. This chain links TRBV29-1 with TRBJ2-5, with 10 bases identical to TRBD2. Germline CDR1 and CDR2: SQVTM and ANQGSEA. The trim removed 4 bases at V and 1 base at J, leaving 9 bases unmatched. The CDR3 sequence is 16 residues long. The CDR3 bases are TGCAGCGTTGCAAGAGTAGCGGGAGGTAGCCAAGAGACCCAGTACTTC. Translating gives CSVARVAGGSQETQYF.